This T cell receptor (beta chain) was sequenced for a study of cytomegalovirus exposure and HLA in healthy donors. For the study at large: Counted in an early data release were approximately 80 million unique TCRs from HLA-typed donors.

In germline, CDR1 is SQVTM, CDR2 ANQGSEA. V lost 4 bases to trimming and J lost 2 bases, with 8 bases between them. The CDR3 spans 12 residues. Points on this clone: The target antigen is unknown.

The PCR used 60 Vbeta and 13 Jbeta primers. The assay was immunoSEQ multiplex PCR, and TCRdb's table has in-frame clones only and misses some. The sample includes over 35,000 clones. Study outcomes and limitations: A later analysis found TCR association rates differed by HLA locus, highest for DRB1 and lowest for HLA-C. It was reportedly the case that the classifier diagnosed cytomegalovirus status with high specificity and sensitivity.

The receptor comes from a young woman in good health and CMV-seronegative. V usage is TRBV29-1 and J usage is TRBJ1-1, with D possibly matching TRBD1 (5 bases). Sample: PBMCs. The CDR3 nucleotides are TGCAGCGTTGCAGGGTTCAACACTGAAGCTTTCTTT. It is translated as CSVAGFNTEAFF.